Sequencing of this T cell receptor (beta chain) was carried out in a study of shared clonotypes between healthy human individuals. The CDR3 sequence is 12 residues long. Germline CDR1 and CDR2: LNHDA and SQIVND (reference sequence). V gave up 4 bases and J gave up 4 bases, with 4 bases separating them. Into CD45RA+ naive and CD45RA-negative memory subsets, the CD4+ cells were split. Deep-level assay runs were performed. Every subset had its genomic DNA shared out evenly among several immunoSEQ plates. Generated by immunoSEQ multiplex PCR, the TCRdb table keeps only in-frame clones and is missing some. The repertoire holds about 1.1 million clones, with 77% as singletons.

Sequencing was performed on memory CD4+ T cells from PBMCs. Stated subset: CD45RA-negative fraction. The source is a man between 18 and 35 years old in good health. Some clones in this sample may be carry-over from other donors' samples. V is TRBV19 and J is TRBJ2-2; D is uncertain. DNA for the CDR3: TGTGCCAGTAGTAGGGGCACCGGGGAGCTGTTTTTT. Translating gives CASSRGTGELFF.